These 14 T cell receptor beta chains share one sample of origin, sequenced in a study of blood T cells in healthy people across ages. A second PCR of 7 to 11 cycles used a sample-barcoded 5' primer and a J-beta primer mix. TCRdb redid the calling of the 5' RACE reads with MiXCR, one entry per CDR3 protein. The repertoire has some 1.7 million distinct CDR3 sequences, about 30% of them found once; the top ten carry 7% to 9%. Material for sequencing was blood. The source of these receptors is a woman aged 25-40 years in good health.

Many counts were recorded for this clonotype. One end of the junction varies from germline; a read error may be responsible. The genes are TRBV7-2 and TRBJ2-3, with 10 bases lining up with TRBD2. Germline CDR1 SGHTA, CDR2 FQGNSA. This CDR3 has 14 residues. CDR3 coding DNA: TGTGCCAGCAGCCTAGCGGGAGAAGGAGATACGCAGTATTTT. Protein sequence: CASSLAGEGDTQYF. Complete variable domain (other parts from reference TRBV7-2 and TRBJ2-3): GAGVSQSPSNKVTEKGKDVELRCDPISGHTALYWYRQSLGQGLEFLIYFQGNSAPDKSGLPSDRFSAERTGGSVSTLTIQRTQQEDSAVYLCASSLAGEGDTQYFGPGTRLTVL.

This clonotype was detected a few times. J is TRBJ1-1 and V is TRBV6-5; the D is unclear. The CDR3 consists of 12 residues. Trimming took 6 bases from V and 10 from J, leaving 15 bases between them. The V gene's germline CDR1 is MNHEY and CDR2 SVGAGI. CDR3 coding DNA: TGTGCCAGCAGCCCGGGTTCGGGCGTAGCTTTCTTT. It yields the protein CASSPGSGVAFF.

This rearrangement joins TRBV6-4 to TRBJ2-3, with TRBD1 identical over 7 bases. This CDR3 region has 15 residues. V lost 6 bases to trimming and J lost 0 bases; unmatched junction nucleotides: 6. Looked up from germline, CDR1 is MRHNA and CDR2 is SNTAGT. CDR3 protein: CASRVDRASTDTQYF. The CDR3 DNA follows: TGTGCCAGCAGAGTAGACAGGGCTAGCACAGATACGCAGTATTTT.

The chain combines TRBV20-1 with TRBJ2-5; 9 positions agree with TRBD1. Germline loops: CDR1 DFQATT, CDR2 SNEGSKA (reference sequence). The CDR3 spans 15 residues. Trimming at V came to 2 bases and at J to 4 bases, leaving 8 bases not matched to a gene. The CDR3 DNA follows: TGCAGTGCTAGAAACCTACAGGGGGCGGGAGAGACCCAGTACTTC. It is translated as CSARNLQGAGETQYF.

V gene TRBV7-2 combines with J gene TRBJ2-4, with no clear D. The CDR3 runs to 16 residues. Trimming shortened V by 1 base and J by 0 bases, and 10 bases separated the two germline ends. Germline values: CDR1 SGHTA, CDR2 FQGNSA. As DNA, the CDR3 is TGTGCCAGCAGCTTAGAGGGAACTCTAGCCAAAAACATTCAGTACTTC. It encodes CASSLEGTLAKNIQYF.

This clonotype has a count of ten or more. The gene calls are TRBV6-6 and TRBJ2-3; 9 bases match TRBD1. The CDR3 runs to 13 residues. Unmatched junction bases numbered 1, after V lost 5 bases and J lost 4 bases. CDR1 MNHNY and CDR2 SVGAGI come from the germline V gene (reference sequence). The chain's CDR3 is CASSRTGADTQYF. The DNA for the CDR3 is TGTGCCAGCAGTCGGACAGGGGCAGATACGCAGTATTTT.

This chain uses TRBV20-1 with TRBJ2-7, with 7 bases lining up with TRBD1. This CDR3 has 12 residues. Germline V CDR1 and CDR2: DFQATT, SNEGSKA (reference sequence). Losses at the gene ends were 3 bases for V and 12 bases for J; bases not matched to a gene: 11. The CDR3 here is CSASWTGTGMYF. Written as DNA, the CDR3 is TGCAGTGCTAGTTGGACAGGTACCGGGATGTACTTC.

The table lists this clonotype with many counts. The V gene is TRBV5-1, the J gene TRBJ2-7; D is unresolved. Germline V CDR1 and CDR2: SGHRS, YFSETQ. The V gene lost 1 base and the J gene lost 12 bases, with 14 bases spanning the gap. The CDR3 sequence is 12 residues long. The CDR3 nucleotides read TGCGCCAGCAGCTTGTATTCGGTGGATCTGTACTTC. This encodes CASSLYSVDLYF. Based on the CDR3 plus reference TRBV5-1 and TRBJ2-7, the full variable domain is KAGVTQTPRYLIKTRGQQVTLSCSPISGHRSVSWYQQTPGQGLQFLFEYFSETQRNKGNFPGRFSGRQFSNSRSEMNVSTLELGDSALYLCASSLYSVDLYFGPGTRLTVT.

The sample holds many counts of this clonotype. The V and J genes are TRBV20-1 and TRBJ2-7; D may be TRBD2 (6 bases). CDR1 and CDR2 from the germline V gene are DFQATT and SNEGSKA (reference sequence). The CDR3 runs to 13 residues. The germline V and J ends were trimmed by 6 bases and 0 bases, with 12 bases remaining between them. CDR3 bases: TGCAGTGCCAGTGGGGGGTTCTCCTACGAGCAGTACTTC. It codes for CSASGGFSYEQYF.

This clonotype was counted between two and nine times. The J gene is TRBJ2-1, the V gene TRBV5-1; D remains ambiguous. The CDR3 loop spans 13 amino acids. Germline assignment: CDR1 SGHRS and CDR2 YFSETQ. The germline V and J ends were trimmed by 4 bases and 4 bases, with 9 bases remaining between them. CDR3 sequence: CASSAGLYNEQFF. The CDR3 DNA is TGCGCCAGCAGCGCCGGGCTTTACAATGAGCAGTTCTTC.

J is TRBJ1-3 and V is TRBV7-8, with a possible D match to TRBD1 (5 bases). CDR3 length: 15 amino acids. Germline CDR1 is SGHVS and CDR2 is FQNEAQ. Trimming removed 6 bases from V and 7 bases from J, with 19 bases in between. This chain's CDR3 is CASRPYGNGGNTIYF. CDR3 in DNA: TGTGCCAGCAGGCCATACGGGAATGGGGGGAACACCATATATTTT.

There are a few counts of this clonotype. In DNA form, the CDR3 reads TGTGCCAGCAGCTTAGGGGGGTCTAGGAGCACAGATACGCAGTATTTT. It codes for CASSLGGSRSTDTQYF. The chain combines TRBV11-2 with TRBJ2-3; either TRBD1 or TRBD2 may fit D (5 bases each). This CDR3 has 16 amino acids. The germline gives CDR1 SGHAT, CDR2 FQNNGV. V lost 1 base and J lost 0, with 11 bases in between.

For this clonotype: A much larger clone lies a single base off, so this may be a read error. The chain employs TRBV10-3 and TRBJ2-1; 7 positions agree with TRBD2. V gave up 6 bases and J gave up 7 bases; unmatched junction bases: 12. Per germline, CDR1 ENHRY and CDR2 SYGVKD. CDR3 size: 15 residues. The CDR3 nucleotides read TGTGCCATCAGGGTGCTTGGCGGGAGTGTGAATGAGCAGTTCTTC. Translating it yields CAIRVLGGSVNEQFF.

This clonotype was picked up a small number of times. The rearrangement uses TRBV5-6 and TRBJ1-5; D uncertain. Germline V gene data show CDR1 as SGHDT and CDR2 as YYEEEE. Trimming stripped 1 base from V and 5 bases from J, with 7 bases between. CDR3 length: 13 amino acids. CDR3: CASSLNGHQPQHF. The CDR3 DNA is TGTGCCAGCAGCTTGAACGGGCATCAGCCCCAGCATTTT.